This is a list of T cell receptor beta chains from one sample in a study of T cell responses to AZD1222 COVID-19 vaccine. Method: immunoSEQ multiplex PCR; TCRdb's copy keeps in-frame clones and lacks some. The top ten clones hold approximately 15% of a sample with 120,000 or so clones, around 84% of them seen once. Sequenced material: peripheral blood, taken 28 days after the second AZD1222 dose. The source of these receptors is an adult who received the AZD1222 COVID-19 vaccine. Each CDR3 is given with its conserved first and last residue. Each record gives: clone size, V gene, D gene, J gene, CDR3 protein, CDR3 DNA. A D gene is named only where the DNA matches it firmly. Only part of the rows carry a size: once, few, many, or a class if the clone is expanded.

.	TRBV11-2	TRBD2	TRBJ2-1	CASSLSGDVYNEQFF	TGTGCCAGCAGTTTAAGCGGGGACGTTTACAATGAGCAGTTCTTC
.	TRBV3-1/TRBV3-2	TRBD1	TRBJ2-1	CASSQRDRGTGEQFF	TGTGCCAGCAGCCAACGGGACAGGGGAACAGGTGAGCAGTTCTTC
.	TRBV7-6	TRBD1	TRBJ2-5	CASSLEDPVQGVAETQYF	TGTGCCAGCAGCCTAGAGGACCCGGTCCAGGGGGTCGCAGAGACCCAGTACTTC
.	TRBV4-1	TRBD2	TRBJ2-4	CASSPGTSGGVAKNIQYF	TGCGCCAGCAGCCCCGGGACTAGCGGGGGGGTAGCCAAAAACATTCAGTACTTC
.	TRBV28	.	TRBJ1-2	CASRRAQSYGYTF	TGTGCCAGCAGAAGGGCCCAAAGTTATGGCTACACCTTC
.	TRBV11-2	TRBD1	TRBJ1-4	CASSPRIQGTGGEKLFF	TGTGCCAGCAGCCCGAGAATACAGGGGACTGGAGGTGAAAAACTGTTTTTT
.	TRBV27	TRBD2	TRBJ2-3	CASSPIAGSTDTQYF	TGTGCCAGCAGCCCTATAGCGGGGAGCACAGATACGCAGTATTTT
.	TRBV2	TRBD1	TRBJ2-7	CASVRDRSDEQYF	TGTGCCAGCGTCCGGGACAGGTCAGACGAGCAGTACTTC
.	TRBV18	TRBD1	TRBJ1-1	CASSHRTGPLMNTEAFF	TGTGCCAGCTCACACAGGACAGGCCCGCTGATGAACACTGAAGCTTTCTTT
once	TRBV5-4	.	TRBJ2-1	CASSFGEADSYNEQFF	TGTGCCAGCAGCTTCGGAGAGGCAGACTCCTACAATGAGCAGTTCTTC
.	TRBV19	.	TRBJ1-6	CASNTGQVGSPLHF	TGTGCCAGTAACACCGGACAAGTCGGTTCACCCCTCCACTTT
.	TRBV28	.	TRBJ2-7	CASTQGGQSYEQYF	TGTGCCAGCACCCAGGGAGGACAGTCCTACGAGCAGTACTTC
.	TRBV9	.	TRBJ1-6	CASSERDGHNSPLHF	TGTGCCAGCTCTGAGCGGGACGGACATAATTCACCCCTCCACTTT
.	TRBV24-1	TRBD1	TRBJ2-2	CATSWTGLGELFF	TGTGCCACCAGCTGGACAGGGCTCGGGGAGCTGTTTTTT
once	TRBV12-3/TRBV12-4	.	TRBJ2-5	CASSSAAETQYF	TGTGCCAGCAGTTCGGCCGCGGAGACCCAGTACTTC
.	TRBV3-1/TRBV3-2	.	TRBJ2-7	CASSRQGELGEQYF	TGTGCCAGCAGCCGCCAGGGAGAGCTTGGCGAGCAGTACTTC
once	TRBV7-2	TRBD1	TRBJ1-2	CASSTHPDRYYGYTF	TGTGCCAGCAGCACACACCCGGACAGGTACTATGGCTACACCTTC
.	TRBV3-1/TRBV3-2	.	TRBJ1-1	CASSLNTEAFF	TGTGCCAGCAGCCTTAACACTGAAGCTTTCTTT
.	TRBV7-9	.	TRBJ1-1	CASSLVGSEAFF	TGTGCCAGCAGCTTAGTTGGATCTGAAGCTTTCTTT
few	TRBV18	.	TRBJ2-7	CASSPGNQGYEQYF	TGTGCCAGCTCACCCGGGAACCAGGGCTACGAGCAGTACTTC
.	TRBV30	.	TRBJ2-7	CAWRDQGMNEQYF	TGTGCCTGGAGAGACCAGGGCATGAACGAGCAGTACTTC
once	TRBV6-4	TRBD2	TRBJ2-3	CASTKRGTDTDTQYF	TGTGCCAGCACGAAGCGGGGTACCGACACAGATACGCAGTATTTT
once	TRBV18	.	TRBJ2-7	CASSPVSSVGGEQYF	TGTGCCAGCTCACCGGTGTCTAGCGTAGGTGGGGAGCAGTACTTC
few	TRBV27	.	TRBJ2-1	CASSHRVSSYNEQFF	TGTGCCAGCAGCCACAGAGTAAGCTCCTACAATGAGCAGTTCTTC
.	TRBV7-2	.	TRBJ2-7	CASSLNSHFYEQYF	TGTGCCAGCAGCTTAAACAGCCACTTCTACGAGCAGTACTTC
.	TRBV7-9	.	TRBJ2-5	CASSSGGKETQYF	TGTGCCAGCAGCTCAGGAGGGAAAGAGACCCAGTACTTC
once	TRBV18	.	TRBJ1-1	CASSPGAGNTEAFF	TGTGCCAGCTCACCGGGGGCCGGGAACACTGAAGCTTTCTTT
few	TRBV2	.	TRBJ2-3	CASGRVSTDTQYF	TGTGCCAGTGGTCGAGTTAGCACAGATACGCAGTATTTT
.	TRBV19	TRBD1	TRBJ1-1	CASSIQGAHYGAFF	TGTGCCAGTAGTATACAGGGGGCCCACTACGGAGCTTTCTTT
once	TRBV3-1/TRBV3-2	.	TRBJ1-4	CASSQVTEGQGSEKLFF	TGTGCCAGCAGCCAGGTTACGGAAGGGCAGGGTAGTGAAAAACTGTTTTTT
once	TRBV7-9	.	TRBJ1-1	CASTLGGRDTEAFF	TGTGCCAGCACCTTGGGGGGCCGGGACACTGAAGCTTTCTTT
.	TRBV11-2	.	TRBJ1-1	CASSLAGRNTEAFF	TGTGCCAGCAGCTTAGCTGGCCGGAACACTGAAGCTTTCTTT
.	TRBV7-2	TRBD2	TRBJ2-1	CASSLQETSGAHEQFF	TGTGCCAGCAGCTTACAGGAGACTAGCGGGGCTCATGAGCAGTTCTTC
.	TRBV18	.	TRBJ1-5	CASSPEGNQPQHF	TGTGCCAGCTCACCGGAAGGCAATCAGCCCCAGCATTTT
.	TRBV28	TRBD2	TRBJ2-7	CASGGRVSYEQYF	TGTGCCAGCGGCGGGAGAGTCTCCTACGAGCAGTACTTC
few	TRBV6-5	.	TRBJ1-2	CASNIGDYGYTF	TGTGCCAGCAATATCGGGGACTATGGCTACACCTTC
.	TRBV5-1	.	TRBJ1-5	CASSLVGGNQPQHF	TGCGCCAGCAGCTTGGTGGGCGGAAATCAGCCCCAGCATTTT
.	TRBV29-1	TRBD1	TRBJ1-2	CSVEPRTGLAHGYTF	TGCAGCGTTGAACCCCGGACAGGCCTGGCCCATGGCTACACCTTC
.	TRBV25-1	.	TRBJ1-3	CASSERGSGNTIYF	TGTGCCAGCAGTGAGCGGGGGTCTGGAAACACCATATATTTT
.	TRBV21-1	.	TRBJ1-3	CASSKCGNTIYF	TGTGCCAGCAGCAAATGTGGAAACACCATATATTTT
.	TRBV9	.	TRBJ1-5	CASSVDPGDQPQHF	TGTGCCAGCAGCGTAGACCCTGGGGATCAGCCCCAGCATTTT
.	TRBV7-9	TRBD2	TRBJ2-1	CASSSGTSGRSSYNEQFF	TGTGCCAGCAGCTCCGGGACTAGCGGGAGGAGCTCCTACAATGAGCAGTTCTTC
.	TRBV7-6	.	TRBJ1-3	CASSLTSGGAGNTIYF	TGTGCCAGCAGCTTAACTTCCGGGGGGGCTGGAAACACCATATATTTT
.	TRBV10-3	.	TRBJ2-7	CAIRSQGGQDYEQYF	TGTGCCATCAGGTCACAGGGCGGACAAGACTACGAGCAGTACTTC
.	TRBV7-2	.	TRBJ1-2	CASSFQRSTYGYTF	TGTGCCAGCAGCTTTCAGAGGAGTACGTATGGCTACACCTTC
.	TRBV4-1	.	TRBJ1-3	CASSQGRGRPVTLYF	TGCGCCAGCAGCCAAGGCCGGGGACGCCCAGTTACCCTATATTTT